Listed here are 10 T cell receptor beta chains from one sample, sequenced in a study of cytomegalovirus exposure and HLA in healthy donors. Both 60 Vbeta primers and 13 Jbeta primers went into the PCR. Generated by immunoSEQ multiplex PCR, the TCRdb table keeps only in-frame clones and is missing some. The sample table sets out about 65,000 clones. Sequencing was carried out using PBMCs. Source of these receptors: a boy aged 5-17 years in good health and CMV-seronegative.

The chain uses TRBV6-5 and TRBJ2-7, with TRBD1 identical over 9 bases. The CDR3 consists of 15 residues. CDR1 is MNHEY and CDR2 is SVGAGI in the germline V gene. Unmatched junction bases numbered 6, after V lost 4 bases and J lost 2 bases. Here the CDR3 DNA reads TGTGCCAGCAGTTCCTGGACAGGGGTAGCCTACGAGCAGTACTTC. It translates to CASSSWTGVAYEQYF.

The chain joins TRBV11-2 to TRBJ2-5; tentative D call: TRBD1 (7 bases). The CDR3 length is 14 residues. V gave up 0 bases and J gave up 10 bases, with 15 bases separating them. The germline CDR1 and CDR2 sequences are SGHAT and FQNNGV. In DNA form, the CDR3 reads TGTGCCAGCAGCTTAGATGCGGGACAGAGAGGCCAGTACTTC. Translating gives CASSLDAGQRGQYF.

The V call is TRBV5-6, the J call TRBJ1-2; D is perhaps TRBD1 (6 bases). Germline-derived CDR1 and CDR2 are SGHDT and YYEEEE. The CDR3 is 14 amino acids. Deletions cut 5 bases from V and 7 bases from J, with 18 bases between. The CDR3 sequence is CASSVGGGYGGYTF. CDR3 in DNA: TGTGCCAGCAGTGTTGGGGGCGGCTATGGTGGCTACACCTTC.

The V gene is TRBV7-9, the J gene TRBJ2-5; 12 nucleotides line up with TRBD2. Germline V gives CDR1 SEHNR, CDR2 FQNEAQ (reference sequence). The CDR3 runs 18 residues. V shed 5 bases and J 2 bases; nucleotides not matched to a gene: 12. The CDR3 reads CASSPGLAGGGLQETQYF. In DNA form, the CDR3 reads TGTGCCAGCAGCCCGGGACTAGCGGGTGGTGGCTTGCAAGAGACCCAGTACTTC. The variable domain in full, with the rest retrieved from reference TRBV7-9 and TRBJ2-5, is DTGVSQNPRHKITKRGQNVTFRCDPISEHNRLYWYRQTLGQGPEFLTYFQNEAQLEKSRLLSDRFSAERPKGSFSTLEIQRTEQGDSAMYLCASSPGLAGGGLQETQYFGPGTRLLVL.

This sequence joins TRBV5-4 and TRBJ2-1; D call uncertain. Germline loops: CDR1 SGHNT, CDR2 YYREEE (reference sequence). The V and J ends lost 6 bases and 8 bases respectively, with 9 bases between them. This CDR3 spans 11 amino acids. CDR3 loop: CASTRSDEQFF. The DNA of the CDR3 is TGTGCCAGCACCCGGTCGGATGAGCAGTTCTTC.

V usage is TRBV19 and J usage is TRBJ1-4; D is uncertain. Trimming removed 3 bases from V and 2 bases from J, with 13 bases in between. CDR3 length: 16 amino acids. Germline-derived CDR1 and CDR2 are LNHDA and SQIVND (reference sequence). CDR3 sequence: CASSMALAATNEKLFF. CDR3 nucleotide sequence: TGTGCCAGTAGTATGGCCCTGGCGGCGACTAATGAAAAACTGTTTTTT.

This rearrangement joins TRBV4-1 to TRBJ2-2; the match to TRBD1 covers 8 bases. Germline loops: CDR1 MGHRA, CDR2 YSYEKL. CDR3 length equals 15 residues. With V trimmed by 0 bases and J by 6 bases, 3 bases remained unmatched. The CDR3: CASSQEQGVPGELFF. CDR3 coding DNA: TGCGCCAGCAGCCAAGAACAGGGGGTGCCCGGGGAGCTGTTTTTT.

The chain is built from TRBV9 and TRBJ1-2; TRBD1 is a possible D gene (6 bases). Deletions cut 0 bases from V and 4 bases from J, with 10 bases between. The CDR3 spans 14 residues. Germline V gene data show CDR1 as SGDLS and CDR2 as YYNGEE. The CDR3 sequence is CASSVEQGPYGYTF. Here the CDR3 DNA reads TGTGCCAGCAGCGTAGAGCAGGGGCCCTATGGCTACACCTTC.

The rearrangement joins TRBV30 to TRBJ1-5; D gene uncertain. CDR3 length: 14 residues. The V and J ends lost 2 bases and 3 bases respectively, with 11 bases between them. Germline V lookup: CDR1 GTSNPN, CDR2 SVGIG (reference sequence). This CDR3 reads CAWSPKRDNQPQHF. DNA for the CDR3: TGTGCCTGGAGTCCGAAGCGGGACAATCAGCCCCAGCATTTT.

J is TRBJ2-5 and V is TRBV7-7, with 11 bases matching TRBD2. Per the germline V gene, CDR1 is SSHAT and CDR2 is FNYEAQ (reference sequence). This CDR3 comprises 17 residues. V lost 4 bases and J lost 7; bases outside the gene matches: 14. The CDR3 region is CASSSGTSGVGTGTQYF. In DNA form, the CDR3 reads TGTGCCAGCAGCTCCGGGACTAGCGGAGTGGGCACCGGGACCCAGTACTTC.